A single sample is the source of the 14 T cell receptor beta chains below, sequenced in a study of shared clonotypes between healthy human individuals. Measured with immunoSEQ multiplex PCR; TCRdb has only the in-frame clones, and not every one. Of 550,000 to 700,000 clones in the sample, around 73% are singletons; the top ten hold around 1.8%. Sequenced: memory CD4+ T cells sorted from blood. This sample's subset: CD45RA-negative fraction. These receptors were taken from a woman younger than 45 in good health.

This clone appeared once. The chain combines TRBV7-9 with TRBJ1-4; D is ambiguous. This CDR3 has 16 residues. V shed 5 bases and J shed 9 bases, with 22 bases lying between them. Germline V gene data show CDR1 as SEHNR and CDR2 as FQNEAQ (reference sequence). This CDR3 reads CASSRAEVSANKKLFF. DNA of the CDR3: TGTGCCAGCAGCCGAGCAGAGGTTTCAGCGAATAAAAAACTGTTTTTT.

As for this clone: The identical CDR3 is also encoded by other nucleotide sequences in the sample. The chain carries TRBV15 and TRBJ1-2; D not resolved. The germline V and J ends were trimmed by 0 bases and 4 bases, with 3 bases remaining between them. The CDR3 is made up of 12 amino acids. CDR1 is LNHNV and CDR2 is YYDKDF in the germline V gene (reference sequence). Here the CDR3 reads CATSRDLYGYTF. CDR3 nucleotide sequence: TGTGCCACCAGCAGAGACCTCTATGGCTACACCTTC.

The V and J genes are TRBV5-6 and TRBJ1-1; weak D call: TRBD1 (5 bases). The V gene lost 0 bases and the J gene lost 1 base, with 10 bases spanning the gap. The CDR3 runs to 15 residues. Looked up from germline, CDR1 is SGHDT and CDR2 is YYEEEE. DNA of the CDR3: TGTGCCAGCAGCTTGGTGGGCAGGGAGAACACTGAAGCTTTCTTT. This codes for CASSLVGRENTEAFF. The whole variable domain, filled in from reference TRBV5-6 and TRBJ1-1, reads DAGVTQSPTHLIKTRGQQVTLRCSPKSGHDTVSWYQQALGQGPQFIFQYYEEEERQRGNFPDRFSGHQFPNYSSELNVNALLLGDSALYLCASSLVGRENTEAFFGQGTRLTVV.

The chain carries TRBV5-1 and TRBJ1-1; D possibly corresponds to TRBD1 (5 bases). Trimming pared 0 bases from V and 1 base from J, leaving 16 bases between. The CDR3 has 17 amino acids. Per the germline V gene, CDR1 is SGHRS and CDR2 is YFSETQ. For the CDR3, the DNA is TGCGCCAGCAGCTTGGAAAGGGGAACCATGGGGAACACTGAAGCTTTCTTT. It encodes CASSLERGTMGNTEAFF. Using reference TRBV5-1 and TRBJ1-1 for the parts outside the CDR3, the full variable domain is KAGVTQTPRYLIKTRGQQVTLSCSPISGHRSVSWYQQTPGQGLQFLFEYFSETQRNKGNFPGRFSGRQFSNSRSEMNVSTLELGDSALYLCASSLERGTMGNTEAFFGQGTRLTVV.

The chain couples TRBV19 to TRBJ2-2; D not certain. The CDR3 length is 16 residues. The germline V gene has CDR1 LNHDA and CDR2 SQIVND (reference sequence). Trimming removed 5 bases from V and 2 bases from J, with 15 bases in between. As DNA, the CDR3 is TGTGCCAGTAGTCCGCCGGCAGGTCGCAACACCGGGGAGCTGTTTTTT. As protein: CASSPPAGRNTGELFF.

The V call is TRBV18, the J call TRBJ2-1; TRBD1 matches 9 bases. The CDR3 length is 15 residues. The germline CDR1 and CDR2 sequences are KGHSH and LQKENI. J lost 8 bases, V lost 2 bases, and 7 bases had no gene match. CDR3 in amino acids: CASSPTIGTGYEQFF. CDR3 DNA: TGTGCCAGCTCACCAACGATAGGGACAGGGTATGAGCAGTTCTTC.

The chain joins TRBV28 to TRBJ2-7; D tentatively fits TRBD1 or TRBD2 (5 bases each). Germline CDR1 reads MDHEN; CDR2 reads SYDVKM. This CDR3 has 14 residues. V was shortened by 6 bases and J by 5 bases, with 17 bases between the two germline ends. The CDR3 spells CASRTGTRQNEQYF. The CDR3 DNA reads as TGTGCCAGCAGAACTGGGACCAGGCAAAACGAGCAGTACTTC. Combining the CDR3 with reference TRBV28 and TRBJ2-7 gives the whole variable domain DVKVTQSSRYLVKRTGEKVFLECVQDMDHENMFWYRQDPGLGLRLIYFSYDVKMKEKGDIPEGYSVSREKKERFSLILESASTNQTSMYLCASRTGTRQNEQYFGPGTRLTVT.

The V and J genes are TRBV28 and TRBJ1-4; TRBD1 is a possible D gene (6 bases). Per germline, CDR1 MDHEN and CDR2 SYDVKM. This CDR3 is built from 14 residues. V was clipped by 8 bases and J by 4 bases, with 14 bases between them. DNA for the CDR3: TGTGCCAGCCGTCAAGGGGGTCTTAATGAAAAACTGTTTTTT. Its translation: CASRQGGLNEKLFF.

This clone occurred once. Other DNA sequences from this sample encode an identical CDR3 as well. This sequence joins TRBV11-2 and TRBJ2-2, with 9 bases that match TRBD2. From germline, CDR1 is SGHAT and CDR2 FQNNGV. With 1 base clipped from V and 3 bases from J, the junction kept 0 bases outside the gene matches. The CDR3 spans 15 residues. CDR3 residues: CASSLGLADTGELFF. As DNA, the CDR3 is TGTGCCAGCAGCTTAGGACTAGCGGACACCGGGGAGCTGTTTTTT. Complete variable domain (other parts from reference TRBV11-2 and TRBJ2-2): EAGVAQSPRYKIIEKRQSVAFWCNPISGHATLYWYQQILGQGPKLLIQFQNNGVVDDSQLPKDRFSAERLKGVDSTLKIQPAKLEDSAVYLCASSLGLADTGELFFGEGSRLTVL.

V gene TRBV7-8 combines with J gene TRBJ2-7; no reliable D call. Germline-derived CDR1 and CDR2 are SGHVS and FQNEAQ. V dropped 0 bases and J dropped 2 bases, with 11 bases sitting between them. This CDR3 is built from 15 residues. CDR3 bases: TGTGCCAGCAGCTTAGCCCTTGACACAGCCTACGAGCAGTACTTC. Residues: CASSLALDTAYEQYF.

The V gene is TRBV2, the J gene TRBJ2-7; D is perhaps TRBD1 (6 bases). The CDR3 loop spans 14 amino acids. Trimming pared 2 bases from V and 0 bases from J, leaving 8 bases between. CDR1 and CDR2 from the germline V gene are SNHLY and FYNNEI. CDR3 amino acids: CASSETGHSYEQYF. The CDR3 DNA is TGTGCCAGCAGTGAAACAGGGCACTCCTACGAGCAGTACTTC.

Worth noting for this clone: The same CDR3 is also encoded by other DNA sequences in this sample. The chain has TRBV5-1 and TRBJ1-2; 12 positions match TRBD1. Unmatched junction bases numbered 5, after V lost 4 bases and J lost 7 bases. The CDR3 runs 14 residues. Germline CDR1 SGHRS, CDR2 YFSETQ. CDR3 bases: TGCGCCAGCAGCCCCGGGACAGGGGGCTTTGGCTACACCTTC. It codes for CASSPGTGGFGYTF.

This chain links TRBV5-1 with TRBJ2-2; 10 bases match TRBD2. The V gene end was trimmed by 6 bases and the J gene end by 8 bases; junction bases not matched to a gene: 10. This CDR3 spans 15 amino acids. Germline lookup yields CDR1 SGHRS and CDR2 YFSETQ. DNA of the CDR3: TGCGCCAGCAAGCTCTCTAGCGGGAGTAAAGGGGAGCTGTTTTTT. This encodes CASKLSSGSKGELFF.

The J gene is TRBJ2-3, the V gene TRBV5-1; 7 bases line up with TRBD2. CDR3 length: 17 residues. Losses at the gene ends were 4 bases for V and 4 bases for J; bases not matched to a gene: 15. CDR1 and CDR2 from the germline V gene are SGHRS and YFSETQ. The CDR3 loop is CASSTGTTWSGPDTQYF. CDR3 bases: TGCGCCAGCAGCACCGGGACTACTTGGTCTGGGCCAGATACGCAGTATTTT.